The entry that follows covers one T cell receptor (beta chain) sequence. Its antigen is not identified. The data stem from a study of shared clonotypes between healthy human individuals. Points from the study as a whole: Donor scarcity curtailed the genetic and exposure-history diversity represented herein. In several donors, around 5% of naive CD4 clonotypes appeared in common.

Clones were sequenced by immunoSEQ multiplex PCR, and TCRdb holds only the in-frame ones, with some missing. The table includes about 2.5 million clones, roughly 90% detected once. V shed 3 bases and J shed 0 bases, with 13 bases lying between them. The CDR3 runs to 17 residues. Germline CDR1 and CDR2: SGDLS and YYNGEE. This chain links TRBV9 with TRBJ2-6; D may be TRBD1 (6 bases). What was sequenced was naive CD4+ T cells from PBMCs. Subset in this sample: CD45RA+ positively selected. The receptor's source is a man aged 18 to 30 in good health. Some clones in this sample may be carry-over from other donors' samples. The CDR3 nucleotides read TGTGCCAGCAGCGAGGGGACACCGCACTCTGGGGCCAACGTCCTGACTTTC. This translates into CASSEGTPHSGANVLTF.